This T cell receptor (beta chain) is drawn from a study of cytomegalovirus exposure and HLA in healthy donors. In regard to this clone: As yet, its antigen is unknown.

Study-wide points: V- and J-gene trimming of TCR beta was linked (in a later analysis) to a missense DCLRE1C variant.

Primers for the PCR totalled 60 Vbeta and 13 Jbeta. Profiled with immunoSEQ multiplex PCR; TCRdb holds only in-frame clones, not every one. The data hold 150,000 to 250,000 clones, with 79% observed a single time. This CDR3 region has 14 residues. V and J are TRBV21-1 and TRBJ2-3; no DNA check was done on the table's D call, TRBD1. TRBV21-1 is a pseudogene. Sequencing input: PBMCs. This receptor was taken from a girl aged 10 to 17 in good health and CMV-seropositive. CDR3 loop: CASTKQGITDTQYF. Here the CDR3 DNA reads TGTGCCAGCACCAAACAGGGGATCACAGATACGCAGTATTTT.